This passage covers 30 T cell receptor beta chains from one sample sequenced in a study of blood T cell repertoires in COVID-19. TCRdb's copy holds only in-frame clones and misses some; the assay was immunoSEQ multiplex PCR. The sample includes tens of thousands of clones, around 83% seen only once; the top ten take 6.5% to 7.5%. The material sequenced was peripheral blood. All receptors come from a man in his thirties or forties with COVID-19, enrolled during active disease.

The V gene is TRBV28, the J gene TRBJ2-3; 10 positions agree with TRBD2. The germline V gene has CDR1 MDHEN and CDR2 SYDVKM. V was pared by 5 bases and J by 3 bases, with 5 bases of the junction left unmatched. The CDR3 sequence is 15 residues long. In nucleotides, the CDR3 is TGTGCCAGCAGTCTAGGACTAGCGGAGACAGATACGCAGTATTTT. It encodes CASSLGLAETDTQYF.

The CDR3 DNA follows: TGTGCCAGCTCACCACTGGGACAGGGCCATAATTCACCCCTCCACTTT. The encoded protein is CASSPLGQGHNSPLHF. The chain uses TRBV18 and TRBJ1-6, with 9 bases that match TRBD1. Per germline, CDR1 KGHSH and CDR2 LQKENI. This CDR3 spans 16 amino acids. Trimming cost V 1 base and J 5 bases; bases outside gene matches: 3.

The rearrangement joins TRBV11-2 to TRBJ2-7; TRBD2 is a possible D gene (7 bases). Germline assignment: CDR1 SGHAT and CDR2 FQNNGV. The CDR3 spans 15 residues. Trimming stripped 5 bases from V and 3 bases from J, with 17 bases between. In DNA form, the CDR3 reads TGTGCCAGCAGCCCTGAAGGGGGGGCTAGCTACGAGCAGTACTTC. Encoded protein: CASSPEGGASYEQYF. Complete variable domain (other parts from reference TRBV11-2 and TRBJ2-7): EAGVAQSPRYKIIEKRQSVAFWCNPISGHATLYWYQQILGQGPKLLIQFQNNGVVDDSQLPKDRFSAERLKGVDSTLKIQPAKLEDSAVYLCASSPEGGASYEQYFGPGTRLTVT.

The chain is built from TRBV6-6 and TRBJ1-5; 8 bases line up with TRBD1. The CDR3 extends over 16 amino acids. Per germline, CDR1 MNHNY and CDR2 SVGAGI (reference sequence). Trimming took 0 bases from V and 6 from J; bases not matched to a gene: 7. The CDR3: CASSYSGQGGGQPQHF. As DNA, the CDR3 is TGTGCCAGCAGTTACTCCGGACAGGGAGGGGGTCAGCCCCAGCATTTT.

This chain joins TRBV19 and TRBJ1-5; D is unresolved. V was pared by 0 bases and J by 7 bases, with 13 bases between. The CDR3 contains 15 residues. Germline lookup yields CDR1 LNHDA and CDR2 SQIVND (reference sequence). CDR3 in amino acids: CASSIDLAVVQPQHF. The CDR3 DNA sequence: TGTGCCAGTAGTATAGATCTGGCGGTCGTACAGCCCCAGCATTTT.

V gene TRBV5-1 combines with J gene TRBJ2-2, with D perhaps TRBD2 (6 bases). CDR1 and CDR2 (germline): SGHRS, YFSETQ. This CDR3 has 16 residues. Trimming removed 0 bases at V and 3 bases at J, with 12 bases between. CDR3 loop: CASSLELAIDTGELFF. The CDR3 nucleotides are TGCGCCAGCAGCTTGGAGCTAGCGATAGACACCGGGGAGCTGTTTTTT.

CDR3 residues: CAIQRGVKDTQYF. CDR3 DNA: TGTGCCATCCAGCGGGGGGTCAAAGATACGCAGTATTTT. V gene TRBV2 combines with J gene TRBJ2-3; the match to TRBD2 covers 9 bases. The CDR3 extends over 13 amino acids. The germline V gene encodes CDR1 SNHLY and CDR2 FYNNEI. V trimming: 10 bases; J trimming: 5 bases; junction bases outside the gene matches: 7.

V gene TRBV19 combines with J gene TRBJ2-2; 9 bases map to TRBD1. Germline V gene sequence: CDR1 LNHDA, CDR2 SQIVND (reference sequence). Trimming removed 7 bases from V and 4 bases from J; junction bases left unmatched: 10. The CDR3 runs 16 residues. For the CDR3, the DNA is TGTGCCAGTATTCCGGACAGGGGTGATTTCACCGGGGAGCTGTTTTTT. It encodes CASIPDRGDFTGELFF.

This clone occurred a few times. This chain uses TRBV19 with TRBJ2-1, with D perhaps matching TRBD2 (5 bases). Trimming took off 7 bases at V and 7 bases at J, with 17 bases between the two ends. The CDR3 has 14 amino acids. CDR1 and CDR2 from the germline V gene are LNHDA and SQIVND (reference sequence). The CDR3 reads CASTLRGLPNEQFF. CDR3 bases: TGTGCCAGTACTTTAAGAGGACTCCCAAATGAGCAGTTCTTC.

This chain uses TRBV9 with TRBJ2-7; TRBD1 matches at 8 bases. In germline, CDR1 is SGDLS, CDR2 YYNGEE. The trim removed 3 bases at V and 1 base at J, leaving 18 bases unmatched. This CDR3 spans 19 amino acids. The CDR3 coding sequence is TGTGCCAGCAGCGCCGGCGGTGGACAGGGATTTATCAGATCCTACGAGCAGTACTTC. This encodes CASSAGGGQGFIRSYEQYF. The entire variable domain, with the rest obtained from reference TRBV9 and TRBJ2-7, is as follows: DSGVTQTPKHLITATGQRVTLRCSPRSGDLSVYWYQQSLDQGLQFLIQYYNGEERAKGNILERFSAQQFPDLHSELNLSSLELGDSALYFCASSAGGGQGFIRSYEQYFGPGTRLTVT.

The CDR3 bases are TGTGCCACCAGCAGGACAGGGAGAAATTCACCCCTCCACTTT. This encodes CATSRTGRNSPLHF. The V call is TRBV15, the J call TRBJ1-6; 7 bases match TRBD1. The germline V gene has CDR1 LNHNV and CDR2 YYDKDF (reference sequence). The length of the CDR3 is 14 residues. Trimming cost V 3 bases and J 7 bases; bases outside gene matches: 3.

This clone has only a few counts. The V gene is TRBV19, the J gene TRBJ2-7; tentative D call: TRBD1 (6 bases). V was pared by 5 bases and J by 3 bases, with 11 bases between. The CDR3 is 13 amino acids. Germline V gene data show CDR1 as LNHDA and CDR2 as SQIVND (reference sequence). CDR3 bases: TGTGCCAGTAGTGTGGACAGAGACTACGAGCAGTACTTC. Encoded protein: CASSVDRDYEQYF.

V gene TRBV19 combines with J gene TRBJ1-6; D unresolved. Germline V gene sequence: CDR1 LNHDA, CDR2 SQIVND (reference sequence). This CDR3 is built from 14 residues. Trimming removed 4 bases at V and 8 bases at J, with 12 bases between. The CDR3 reads CASSTTRSDSPLHF. CDR3 DNA: TGTGCCAGTAGTACGACAAGGTCGGATTCACCCCTCCACTTT.

This clone was detected only a few times. The chain recombines TRBV6-4 with TRBJ2-2, with D unresolved. Per germline, CDR1 MRHNA and CDR2 SNTAGT. The CDR3 length is 15 residues. V shed 0 bases and J shed 0 bases, with 5 bases lying between them. CDR3 nucleotides: TGTGCCAGCAGTGACTCAGAGTCGAACACCGGGGAGCTGTTTTTT. Translating gives CASSDSESNTGELFF.

The rearrangement joins TRBV9 to TRBJ1-5; 8 bases align to TRBD1. With 3 bases clipped from V and 5 bases from J, the junction kept 7 bases outside the gene matches. CDR1 SGDLS and CDR2 YYNGEE come from the germline V gene. The CDR3 runs to 15 residues. CDR3 DNA: TGTGCCAGCAGCGGCGGGACAGGAGTAGATCAGCCCCAGCATTTT. This sequence encodes CASSGGTGVDQPQHF.

The V call is TRBV6-5, the J call TRBJ2-4; weak D call: TRBD2 (6 bases). Germline V lookup: CDR1 MNHEY, CDR2 SVGAGI. This CDR3 comprises 14 residues. V lost 8 bases, J lost 8 bases, and 19 bases lay in between. The CDR3 DNA is TGTGCCAGCTCTAGCGCCCTGGAGCAGTACATTCAGTACTTC. Translating gives CASSSALEQYIQYF.

The chain is built from TRBV28 and TRBJ2-1, with D perhaps TRBD2 (6 bases). Trimming shortened V by 1 base and J by 2 bases, and 21 bases separated the two germline ends. The V gene's germline CDR1 is MDHEN and CDR2 SYDVKM. The CDR3 is made up of 19 amino acids. The CDR3: CASSLLRMTVGGAYNEQFF. CDR3 DNA sequence: TGTGCCAGCAGTTTATTGAGAATGACGGTCGGGGGAGCCTACAATGAGCAGTTCTTC.

The chain joins TRBV6-5 to TRBJ1-4; D not resolved. Germline V gene data show CDR1 as MNHEY and CDR2 as SVGAGI. CDR3 size: 15 residues. V lost 4 bases and J 5 bases, leaving 14 bases between the germline ends. CDR3 in amino acids: CASSFLEGRNEKLFF. CDR3 nucleotides: TGTGCCAGCAGTTTCTTAGAGGGAAGAAATGAAAAACTGTTTTTT.

The chain joins TRBV9 to TRBJ2-1, with 7 bases matching TRBD1. Germline V gene data show CDR1 as SGDLS and CDR2 as YYNGEE. V lost 0 bases, J lost 5 bases, and 2 bases stayed unmatched. The CDR3 sequence is 14 residues long. CDR3 nucleotide sequence: TGTGCCAGCAGCGTAGAGGGGGCGGACAATGAGCAGTTCTTC. It is translated as CASSVEGADNEQFF.

This chain links TRBV18 with TRBJ1-1, with 8 bases fitting TRBD1. Germline V lookup: CDR1 KGHSH, CDR2 LQKENI. Trimming took 0 bases from V and 0 from J; bases not matched to a gene: 6. This CDR3 comprises 17 residues. The CDR3: CASSPPGQALMNTEAFF. The CDR3 coding sequence is TGTGCCAGCTCACCACCGGGACAGGCCCTCATGAACACTGAAGCTTTCTTT.

This clone was recorded once. This chain links TRBV27 with TRBJ2-1; 9 bases map to TRBD1. V gave up 7 bases and J gave up 5 bases; unmatched junction bases: 9. The CDR3 runs to 15 residues. Germline loops: CDR1 MNHEY, CDR2 SMNVEV (reference sequence). The CDR3 loop is CASTLRGTGHNEQFF. The CDR3 DNA reads TGTGCCAGCACCTTAAGGGGGACAGGGCACAATGAGCAGTTCTTC.

The CDR3 DNA follows: TGTGCCAGCAGCCAGACTTCAGGGTGGACAGGCCGGGAGCAGTACTTC. Amino acids: CASSQTSGWTGREQYF. The chain joins TRBV28 to TRBJ2-7, with TRBD1 matching 7 bases. There are 16 residues in the CDR3. V shed 6 bases, J shed 7 bases, and the junction held 18 bases outside the gene matches. Germline V gene data show CDR1 as MDHEN and CDR2 as SYDVKM.

The CDR3 loop reads CASSGGTYEQYF. The CDR3 nucleotides are TGTGCCAGCAGCGGGGGGACCTACGAGCAGTACTTC. V usage is TRBV7-6 and J usage is TRBJ2-7; TRBD2 is a possible D gene (6 bases). Germline CDR1 and CDR2: SGHVS and FNYEAQ. The CDR3 extends over 12 amino acids. V shed 5 bases and J shed 2 bases, with 7 bases lying between them.

The gene calls are TRBV27 and TRBJ1-2; 9 nucleotides agree with TRBD1. The germline V gene has CDR1 MNHEY and CDR2 SMNVEV (reference sequence). With 1 base clipped from V and 8 bases from J, the junction kept 11 bases outside the gene matches. The CDR3 consists of 16 residues. The CDR3 nucleotides are TGTGCCAGCAGTTTATTACCCGGGACAGGGCTTAGCGGCTACACCTTC. This gives the protein CASSLLPGTGLSGYTF.

The chain combines TRBV2 with TRBJ2-1; D not resolved. Between the trimmed V and J ends, which lost 3 bases and 8 bases, there was a span of 8 bases. This CDR3 has 12 residues. Germline CDR1 SNHLY, CDR2 FYNNEI. The CDR3 protein is CASSDQEYEQFF. CDR3 bases: TGTGCCAGCAGTGACCAGGAATATGAGCAGTTCTTC.

The chain has TRBV7-2 and TRBJ1-1; D is perhaps TRBD1 (5 bases). V dropped 4 bases and J dropped 1 base, with 7 bases sitting between them. The CDR3 contains 13 residues. CDR1 is SGHTA, CDR2 FQGNSA, per germline. The chain's CDR3 is CASSSDKNTEAFF. In DNA, the CDR3 is TGTGCCAGCAGCTCGGACAAGAACACTGAAGCTTTCTTT. The full variable domain, completed using reference TRBV7-2 and TRBJ1-1, is GAGVSQSPSNKVTEKGKDVELRCDPISGHTALYWYRQSLGQGLEFLIYFQGNSAPDKSGLPSDRFSAERTGGSVSTLTIQRTQQEDSAVYLCASSSDKNTEAFFGQGTRLTVV.

J is TRBJ1-4 and V is TRBV28; D gene uncertain. The germline V gene encodes CDR1 MDHEN and CDR2 SYDVKM. The CDR3 loop spans 12 amino acids. Trimming pared 8 bases from V and 5 bases from J, leaving 9 bases between. The CDR3 loop reads CASGQLNEKLFF. Written as DNA, the CDR3 is TGTGCCAGCGGGCAGTTAAATGAAAAACTGTTTTTT.

This clone showed up just once. The J gene is TRBJ2-6, the V gene TRBV29-1; TRBD2 might be the D (5 bases). This CDR3 region has 17 residues. V dropped 5 bases and J dropped 2 bases, with 19 bases sitting between them. The germline CDR1 and CDR2 sequences are SQVTM and ANQGSEA. CDR3 amino acids: CSVLGHKGAAGANVLTF. The CDR3 region has the DNA TGCAGCGTTCTCGGTCATAAGGGAGCCGCTGGGGCCAACGTCCTGACTTTC.

J is TRBJ2-7 and V is TRBV4-2; D perhaps matches TRBD1 (6 bases). CDR3 size: 15 residues. Germline values: CDR1 LGHNA, CDR2 YNFKEQ. V lost 1 base and J 0 bases, leaving 10 bases between the germline ends. CDR3 amino acids: CASSQGQADSYEQYF. Here the CDR3 DNA reads TGTGCCAGCAGCCAAGGACAGGCGGACTCCTACGAGCAGTACTTC.

The V and J genes are TRBV29-1 and TRBJ2-2; no definite D call. The V and J ends lost 4 bases and 4 bases respectively, with 10 bases between them. This CDR3 is built from 13 residues. Germline V gives CDR1 SQVTM, CDR2 ANQGSEA. CDR3 sequence reads: CSVVSRSTGELFF. Written as DNA, the CDR3 is TGCAGCGTTGTCTCTAGAAGCACCGGGGAGCTGTTTTTT.